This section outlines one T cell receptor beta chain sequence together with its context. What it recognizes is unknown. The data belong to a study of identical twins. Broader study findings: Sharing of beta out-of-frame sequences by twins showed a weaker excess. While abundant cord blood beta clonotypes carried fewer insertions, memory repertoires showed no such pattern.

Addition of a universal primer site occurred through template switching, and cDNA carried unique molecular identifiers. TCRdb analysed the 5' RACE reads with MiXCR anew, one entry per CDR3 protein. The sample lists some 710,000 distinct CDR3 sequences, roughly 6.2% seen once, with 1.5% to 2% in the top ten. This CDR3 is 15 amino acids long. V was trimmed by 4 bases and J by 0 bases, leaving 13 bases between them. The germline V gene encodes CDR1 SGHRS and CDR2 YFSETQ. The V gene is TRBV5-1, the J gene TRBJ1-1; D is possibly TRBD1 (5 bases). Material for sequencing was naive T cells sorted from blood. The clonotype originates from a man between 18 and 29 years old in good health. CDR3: CASSRLGAVNTEAFF. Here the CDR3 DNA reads TGCGCCAGCAGCCGATTAGGGGCTGTGAACACTGAAGCTTTCTTT.